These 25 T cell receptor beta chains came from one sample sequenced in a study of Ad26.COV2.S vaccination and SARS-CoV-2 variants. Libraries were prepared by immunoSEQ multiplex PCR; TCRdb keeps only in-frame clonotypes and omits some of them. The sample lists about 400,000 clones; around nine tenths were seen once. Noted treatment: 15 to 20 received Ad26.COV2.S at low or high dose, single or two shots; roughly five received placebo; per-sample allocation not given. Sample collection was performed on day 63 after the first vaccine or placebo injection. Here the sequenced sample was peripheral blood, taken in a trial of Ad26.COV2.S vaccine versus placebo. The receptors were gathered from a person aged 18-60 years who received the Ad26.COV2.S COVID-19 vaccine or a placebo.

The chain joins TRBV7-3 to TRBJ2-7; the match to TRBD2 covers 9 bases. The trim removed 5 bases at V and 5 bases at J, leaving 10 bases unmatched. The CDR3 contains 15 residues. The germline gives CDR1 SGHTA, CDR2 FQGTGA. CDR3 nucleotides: TGTGCCAGCAGCCCGAGTTTGGCTAGCGGGAACGAGCAGTACTTC. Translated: CASSPSLASGNEQYF.

CDR3 in DNA: TGTGCCAGCAGGCGGACGGTTGATTATGGCTACACCTTC. It codes for CASRRTVDYGYTF. The chain combines TRBV6-5 with TRBJ1-2; D call uncertain. The CDR3 length is 13 residues. Germline values: CDR1 MNHEY, CDR2 SVGAGI. Trimming stripped 6 bases from V and 5 bases from J, with 13 bases between.

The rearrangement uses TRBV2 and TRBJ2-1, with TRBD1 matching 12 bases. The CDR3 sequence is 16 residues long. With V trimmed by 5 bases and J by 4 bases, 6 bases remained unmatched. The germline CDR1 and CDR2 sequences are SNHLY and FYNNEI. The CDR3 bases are TGTGCCAGCAGTACCGGGACAGGGGGCTTTTACAATGAGCAGTTCTTC. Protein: CASSTGTGGFYNEQFF.

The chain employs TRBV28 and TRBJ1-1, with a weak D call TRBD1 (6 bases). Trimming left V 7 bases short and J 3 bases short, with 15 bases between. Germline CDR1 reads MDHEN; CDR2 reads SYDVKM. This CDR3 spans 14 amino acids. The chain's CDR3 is CASITGILYTEAFF. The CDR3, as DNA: TGTGCCAGCATTACAGGGATATTATACACTGAAGCTTTCTTT.

The CDR3 DNA reads as TGTGCCAGCAGCCAAGGGAGAACTCGTGGCGAGCAGTACTTC. It translates to CASSQGRTRGEQYF. This rearrangement joins TRBV3-1 (or the pseudogene TRBV3-2) to TRBJ2-7, with D unclear. V was shortened by 1 base and J by 6 bases, with 13 bases between the two germline ends. Germline V gene sequence: CDR1 LGHDT, CDR2 YNNKEL (reference sequence). The CDR3 is 14 amino acids.

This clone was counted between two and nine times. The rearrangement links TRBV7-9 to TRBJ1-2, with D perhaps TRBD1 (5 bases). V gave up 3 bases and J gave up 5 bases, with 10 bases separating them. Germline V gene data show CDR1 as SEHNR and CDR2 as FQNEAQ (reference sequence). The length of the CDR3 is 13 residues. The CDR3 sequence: CASSLEGTYGYTF. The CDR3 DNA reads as TGTGCCAGCAGCTTGGAGGGGACGTATGGCTACACCTTC.

CDR3 in DNA: TGTGCCACCAGCAGAGAAACCGGGACCACCAATGAGCAGTTCTTC. Residues: CATSRETGTTNEQFF. This chain links TRBV15 with TRBJ2-1; D possibly uses TRBD1 or TRBD2 (5 bases each). Germline V gene lookup returns CDR1 LNHNV and CDR2 YYDKDF (reference sequence). V gave up 0 bases and J gave up 6 bases, with 12 bases separating them. CDR3 size: 15 residues.

The CDR3, as DNA: TGTGCCAGCAGGAGATCGGGGGCGCCCTTGGGCTATGGCTACACCTTC. This encodes CASRRSGAPLGYGYTF. The chain is built from TRBV7-9 and TRBJ1-2; TRBD1 is a possible D gene (6 bases). V lost 6 bases to trimming and J lost 4 bases, with 21 bases between them. This CDR3 spans 16 amino acids. Germline CDR1 is SEHNR and CDR2 is FQNEAQ (reference sequence). Full variable domain (remainder filled in from reference TRBV7-9 and TRBJ1-2): DTGVSQNPRHKITKRGQNVTFRCDPISEHNRLYWYRQTLGQGPEFLTYFQNEAQLEKSRLLSDRFSAERPKGSFSTLEIQRTEQGDSAMYLCASRRSGAPLGYGYTFGSGTRLTVV.

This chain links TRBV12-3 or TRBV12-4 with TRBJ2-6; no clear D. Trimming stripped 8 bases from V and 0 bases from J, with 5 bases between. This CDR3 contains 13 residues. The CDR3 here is CASAFSGANVLTF. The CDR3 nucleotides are TGTGCCAGCGCATTCTCTGGGGCCAACGTCCTGACTTTC.

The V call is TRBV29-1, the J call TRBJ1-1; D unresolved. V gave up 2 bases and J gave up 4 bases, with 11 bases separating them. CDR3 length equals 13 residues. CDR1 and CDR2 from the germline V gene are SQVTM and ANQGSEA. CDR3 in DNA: TGCAGCGTTGAAAGGGAAGAGGGCACTGAAGCTTTCTTT. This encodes CSVEREEGTEAFF.

CDR3 region: CASSRARLAGVLEQYF. The CDR3 coding sequence is TGTGCCAGCAGCCGCGCTAGACTAGCGGGAGTATTGGAGCAGTACTTC. The chain couples TRBV11-1 to TRBJ2-7; 12 bases map to TRBD2. This CDR3 region has 16 residues. Germline lookup yields CDR1 SGHAT and CDR2 FQDESV (reference sequence). Trimming cost V 5 bases and J 7 bases; bases outside gene matches: 12.

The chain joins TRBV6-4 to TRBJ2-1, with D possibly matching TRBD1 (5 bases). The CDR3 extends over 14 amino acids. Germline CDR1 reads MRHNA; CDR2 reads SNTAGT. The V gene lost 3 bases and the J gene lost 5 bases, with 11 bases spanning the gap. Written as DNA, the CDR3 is TGTGCCAGCAGTGAGCAGGGAAACCACAATGAGCAGTTCTTC. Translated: CASSEQGNHNEQFF.

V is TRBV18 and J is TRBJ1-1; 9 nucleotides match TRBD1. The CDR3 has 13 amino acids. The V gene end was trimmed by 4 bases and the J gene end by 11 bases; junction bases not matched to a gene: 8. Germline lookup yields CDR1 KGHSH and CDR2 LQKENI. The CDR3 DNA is TGTGCCAGCTCACTTCGACAGGGGGACGAGGCTTTCTTT. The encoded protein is CASSLRQGDEAFF.

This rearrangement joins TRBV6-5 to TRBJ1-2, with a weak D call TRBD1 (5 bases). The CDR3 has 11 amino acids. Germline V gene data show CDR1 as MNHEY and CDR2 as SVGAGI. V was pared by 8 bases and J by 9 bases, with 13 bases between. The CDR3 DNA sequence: TGTGCCAGCGGGGCAGGTGGCAGCTACACCTTC. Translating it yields CASGAGGSYTF.

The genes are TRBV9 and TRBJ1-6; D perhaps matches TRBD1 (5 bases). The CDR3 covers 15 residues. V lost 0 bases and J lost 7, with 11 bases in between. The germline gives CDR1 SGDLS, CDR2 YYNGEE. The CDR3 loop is CASSVVGGGNSPLHF. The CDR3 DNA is TGTGCCAGCAGCGTAGTTGGGGGAGGGAATTCACCCCTCCACTTT.

The CDR3 is CSAIQHNEQFF. CDR3 nucleotide sequence: TGCAGTGCTATTCAGCACAATGAGCAGTTCTTC. The chain has TRBV20-1 and TRBJ2-1; no definite D call. Germline lookup yields CDR1 DFQATT and CDR2 SNEGSKA (reference sequence). The V and J ends lost 4 bases and 5 bases respectively, with 6 bases between them. This CDR3 region has 11 residues.

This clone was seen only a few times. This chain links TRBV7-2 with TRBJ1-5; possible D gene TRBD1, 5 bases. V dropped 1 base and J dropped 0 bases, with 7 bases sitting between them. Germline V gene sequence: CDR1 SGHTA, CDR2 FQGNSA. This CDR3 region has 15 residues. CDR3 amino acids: CASSLVRDSNQPQHF. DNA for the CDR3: TGTGCCAGCAGCTTAGTCAGGGATAGCAATCAGCCCCAGCATTTT.

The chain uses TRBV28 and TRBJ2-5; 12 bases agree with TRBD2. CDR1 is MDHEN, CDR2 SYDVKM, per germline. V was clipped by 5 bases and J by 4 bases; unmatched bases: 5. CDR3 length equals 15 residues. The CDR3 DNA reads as TGTGCCAGCAGTATTAGACTAGCGGGAGCAGAGACCCAGTACTTC. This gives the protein CASSIRLAGAETQYF.

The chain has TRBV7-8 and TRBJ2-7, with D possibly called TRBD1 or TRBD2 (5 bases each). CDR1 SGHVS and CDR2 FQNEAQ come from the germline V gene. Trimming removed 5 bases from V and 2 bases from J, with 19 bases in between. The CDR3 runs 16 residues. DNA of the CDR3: TGTGCCAGCAGCCCACCTGGGACCCAAGGGGCCTACGAGCAGTACTTC. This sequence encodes CASSPPGTQGAYEQYF. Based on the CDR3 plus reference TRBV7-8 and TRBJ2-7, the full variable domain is GAGVSQSPRYKVAKRGQDVALRCDPISGHVSLFWYQQALGQGPEFLTYFQNEAQLDKSGLPSDRFFAERPEGSVSTLKIQRTQQEDSAVYLCASSPPGTQGAYEQYFGPGTRLTVT.

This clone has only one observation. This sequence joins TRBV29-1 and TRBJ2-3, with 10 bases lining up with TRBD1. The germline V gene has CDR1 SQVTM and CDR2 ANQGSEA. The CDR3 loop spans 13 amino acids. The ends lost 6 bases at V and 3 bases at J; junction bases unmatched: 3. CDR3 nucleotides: TGCAGCGTCGGGGACAGGGGAACAGATACGCAGTATTTT. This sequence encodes CSVGDRGTDTQYF.

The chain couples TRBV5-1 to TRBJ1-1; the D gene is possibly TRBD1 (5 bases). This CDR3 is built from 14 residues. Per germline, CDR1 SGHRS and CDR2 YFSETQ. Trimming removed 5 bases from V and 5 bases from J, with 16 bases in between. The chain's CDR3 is CASRLEGRGTEAFF. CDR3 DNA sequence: TGCGCCAGCAGGCTGGAGGGGCGGGGGACTGAAGCTTTCTTT.

CDR3 sequence reads: CASSESLNTGELFF. CDR3 coding DNA: TGTGCCAGCAGTGAGTCACTCAACACCGGGGAGCTGTTTTTT. The chain couples TRBV2 to TRBJ2-2; D is undetermined. Looked up from germline, CDR1 is SNHLY and CDR2 is FYNNEI. The length of the CDR3 is 14 residues. With 3 bases removed from V and 2 bases from J, the gap between germline ends came to 7 bases.

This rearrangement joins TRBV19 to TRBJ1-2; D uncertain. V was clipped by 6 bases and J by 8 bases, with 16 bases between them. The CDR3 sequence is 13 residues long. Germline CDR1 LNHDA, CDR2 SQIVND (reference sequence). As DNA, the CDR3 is TGTGCCAGTAGGGGCGAGGCCGTCGGGGGCTACACCTTC. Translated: CASRGEAVGGYTF.

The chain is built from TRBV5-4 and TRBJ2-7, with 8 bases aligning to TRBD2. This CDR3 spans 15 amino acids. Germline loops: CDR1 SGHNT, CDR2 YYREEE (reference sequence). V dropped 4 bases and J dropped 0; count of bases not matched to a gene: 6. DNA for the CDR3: TGTGCCAGCAGCACCGGGGGGGGGCGCTCCTACGAGCAGTACTTC. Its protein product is CASSTGGGRSYEQYF. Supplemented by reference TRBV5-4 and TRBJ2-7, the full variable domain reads ETGVTQSPTHLIKTRGQQVTLRCSSQSGHNTVSWYQQALGQGPQFIFQYYREEENGRGNFPPRFSGLQFPNYSSELNVNALELDDSALYLCASSTGGGRSYEQYFGPGTRLTVT.

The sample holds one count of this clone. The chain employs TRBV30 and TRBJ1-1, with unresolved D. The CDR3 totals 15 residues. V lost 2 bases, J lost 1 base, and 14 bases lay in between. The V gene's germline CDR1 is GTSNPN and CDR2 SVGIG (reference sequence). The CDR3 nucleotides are TGTGCCTGGAGTCTGCTCGGAGGTCGGAACACTGAAGCTTTCTTT. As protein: CAWSLLGGRNTEAFF.